The clone carrying this TCR beta chain was picked up one time. The antigen is unknown. The CDR3 runs to 16 residues. V lost 2 bases and J lost 2, with 15 bases in between. Germline values: CDR1 SGHNT, CDR2 YYREEE (reference sequence). Method: immunoSEQ multiplex PCR; TCRdb's copy keeps in-frame clones and lacks some. The repertoire holds 25,000 to 30,000 clones, more than 85% seen once, with 8.1% in the top ten. The data belong to a study of T cell responses to AZD1222 COVID-19 vaccine. Study-level results: Spike-specific TCR depth and breadth grew after two AZD1222 doses.

The chain couples TRBV5-4 to TRBJ2-3, with a weak D call TRBD2 (5 bases). The sequencing used peripheral blood, collected on day 0 of AZD1222 vaccination. This receptor was identified in an adult in good health. The chain's CDR3 is CASSFMRSDYTDTQYF. The CDR3 DNA reads as TGTGCCAGCAGCTTCATGCGGTCTGACTACACAGATACGCAGTATTTT.